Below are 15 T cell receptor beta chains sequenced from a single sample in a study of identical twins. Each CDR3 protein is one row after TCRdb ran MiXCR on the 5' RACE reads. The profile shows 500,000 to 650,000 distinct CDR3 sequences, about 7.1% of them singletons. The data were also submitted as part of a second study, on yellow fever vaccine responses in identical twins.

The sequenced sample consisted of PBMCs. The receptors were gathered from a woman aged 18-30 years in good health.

The CDR3 coding sequence is TGCGCCAGCAGCTTGGTTCCAGCTAGCACAGATACGCAGTATTTT. This encodes CASSLVPASTDTQYF. The V call is TRBV5-1, the J call TRBJ2-3; unclear D gene. Germline V CDR1 and CDR2: SGHRS, YFSETQ. The CDR3 loop spans 15 amino acids. V was cut by 0 bases and J by 0 bases, with 8 bases left in between.

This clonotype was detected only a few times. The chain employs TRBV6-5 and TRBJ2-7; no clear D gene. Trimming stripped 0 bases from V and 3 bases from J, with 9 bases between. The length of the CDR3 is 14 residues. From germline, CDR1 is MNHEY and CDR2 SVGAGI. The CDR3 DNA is TGTGCCAGCAGTTACTCGTTTGGGGACTACGAGCAGTACTTC. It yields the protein CASSYSFGDYEQYF.

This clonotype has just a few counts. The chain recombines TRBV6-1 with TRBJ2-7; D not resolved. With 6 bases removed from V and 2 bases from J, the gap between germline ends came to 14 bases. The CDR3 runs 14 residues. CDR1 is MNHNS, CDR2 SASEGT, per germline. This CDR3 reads CASRTGSKTYEQYV. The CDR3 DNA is TGTGCCAGCAGAACCGGGTCCAAAACCTACGAGCAGTACGTC.

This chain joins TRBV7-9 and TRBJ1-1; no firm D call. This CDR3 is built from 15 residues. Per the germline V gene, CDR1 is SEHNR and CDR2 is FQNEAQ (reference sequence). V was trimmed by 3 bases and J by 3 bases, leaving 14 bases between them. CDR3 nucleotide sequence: TGTGCCAGCAGCTTTTTGGACGGAACAGACACTGAAGCTTTCTTT. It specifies CASSFLDGTDTEAFF.

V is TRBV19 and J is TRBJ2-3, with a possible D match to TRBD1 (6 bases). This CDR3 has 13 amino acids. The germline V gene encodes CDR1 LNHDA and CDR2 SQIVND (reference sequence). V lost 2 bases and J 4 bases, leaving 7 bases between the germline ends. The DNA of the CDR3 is TGTGCCAGTAGTATAACAGGGTCAGATACGCAGTATTTT. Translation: CASSITGSDTQYF.

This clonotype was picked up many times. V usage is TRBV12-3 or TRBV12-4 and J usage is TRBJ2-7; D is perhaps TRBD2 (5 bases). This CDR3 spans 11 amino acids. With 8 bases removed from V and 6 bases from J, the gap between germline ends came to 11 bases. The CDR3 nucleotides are TGTGCCAGCCGAAGAGGAGGCGAGCAGTACTTC. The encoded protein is CASRRGGEQYF.

CDR3 nucleotides: TGTGCCAGCAGCCTCCGGGACCACGCGAGCCATGAGCAGTTCTTC. It is translated as CASSLRDHASHEQFF. The rearrangement uses TRBV5-4 and TRBJ2-1; perhaps D is TRBD1 or TRBD2 (5 bases each). Trimming stripped 4 bases from V and 8 bases from J, with 19 bases between. Germline CDR1 SGHNT, CDR2 YYREEE (reference sequence). The CDR3 is 15 residues long.

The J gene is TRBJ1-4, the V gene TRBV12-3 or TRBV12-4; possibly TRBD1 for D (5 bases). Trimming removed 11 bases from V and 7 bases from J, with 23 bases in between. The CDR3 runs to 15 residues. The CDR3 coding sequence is TGTGCCGTCGTTTTGGGTACAAGGGGAGTTGAAAAACTGTTTTTT. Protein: CAVVLGTRGVEKLFF.

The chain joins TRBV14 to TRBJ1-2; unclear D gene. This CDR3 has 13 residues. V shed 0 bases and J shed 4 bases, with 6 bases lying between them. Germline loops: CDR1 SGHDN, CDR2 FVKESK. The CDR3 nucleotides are TGTGCCAGCAGCCAAGAACAGTTCTATGGCTACACCTTC. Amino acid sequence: CASSQEQFYGYTF. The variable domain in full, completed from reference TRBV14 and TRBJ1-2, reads EAGVTQFPSHSVIEKGQTVTLRCDPISGHDNLYWYRRVMGKEIKFLLHFVKESKQDESGMPNNRFLAERTGGTYSTLKVQPAELEDSGVYFCASSQEQFYGYTFGSGTRLTVV.

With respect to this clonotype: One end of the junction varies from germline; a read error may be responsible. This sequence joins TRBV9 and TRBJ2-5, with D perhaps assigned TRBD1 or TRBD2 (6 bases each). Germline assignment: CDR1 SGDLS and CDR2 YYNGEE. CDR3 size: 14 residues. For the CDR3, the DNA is TGTGTCAGCTCACCGGGGGCACTCCAAGAGACCCAGTACTTC. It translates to CVSSPGALQETQYF.

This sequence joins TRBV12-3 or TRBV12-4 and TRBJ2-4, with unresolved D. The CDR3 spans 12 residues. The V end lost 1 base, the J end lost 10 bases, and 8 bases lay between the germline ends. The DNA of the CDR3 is TGTGCCAGCAGTTTAGATAGGGAAATTCAGTACTTC. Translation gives CASSLDREIQYF.

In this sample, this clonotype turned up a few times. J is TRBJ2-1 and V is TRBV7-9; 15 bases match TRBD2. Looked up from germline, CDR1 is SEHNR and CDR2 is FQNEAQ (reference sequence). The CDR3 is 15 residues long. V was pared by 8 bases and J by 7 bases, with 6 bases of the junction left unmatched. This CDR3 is CASDTGTSGRNEQFF. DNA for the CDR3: TGTGCCAGCGACACCGGGACTAGCGGGAGGAATGAGCAGTTCTTC.

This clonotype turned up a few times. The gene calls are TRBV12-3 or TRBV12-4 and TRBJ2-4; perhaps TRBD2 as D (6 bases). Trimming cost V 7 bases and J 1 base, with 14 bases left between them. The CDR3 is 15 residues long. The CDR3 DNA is TGTGCCAGCAACCCTGGGGGGTTTGCCAAAAACATTCAGTACTTC. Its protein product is CASNPGGFAKNIQYF.

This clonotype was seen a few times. The DNA of the CDR3 is TGCAGTGCTAGCATGGGGGGGGCAATATATGAGCAGTTCTTC. It specifies CSASMGGAIYEQFF. The chain is built from TRBV20-1 and TRBJ2-1; maybe TRBD2 (7 bases). V gave up 3 bases and J gave up 8 bases, with 17 bases separating them. The length of the CDR3 is 14 residues. CDR1 DFQATT and CDR2 SNEGSKA come from the germline V gene (reference sequence).

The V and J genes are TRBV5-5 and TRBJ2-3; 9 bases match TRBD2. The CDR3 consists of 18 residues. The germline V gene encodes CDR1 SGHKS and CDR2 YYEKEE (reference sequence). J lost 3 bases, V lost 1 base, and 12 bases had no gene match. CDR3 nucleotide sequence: TGTGCCAGCAGCTTGTCCCCCACAGCGGGGGGCCGAACAGATACGCAGTATTTT. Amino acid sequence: CASSLSPTAGGRTDTQYF.